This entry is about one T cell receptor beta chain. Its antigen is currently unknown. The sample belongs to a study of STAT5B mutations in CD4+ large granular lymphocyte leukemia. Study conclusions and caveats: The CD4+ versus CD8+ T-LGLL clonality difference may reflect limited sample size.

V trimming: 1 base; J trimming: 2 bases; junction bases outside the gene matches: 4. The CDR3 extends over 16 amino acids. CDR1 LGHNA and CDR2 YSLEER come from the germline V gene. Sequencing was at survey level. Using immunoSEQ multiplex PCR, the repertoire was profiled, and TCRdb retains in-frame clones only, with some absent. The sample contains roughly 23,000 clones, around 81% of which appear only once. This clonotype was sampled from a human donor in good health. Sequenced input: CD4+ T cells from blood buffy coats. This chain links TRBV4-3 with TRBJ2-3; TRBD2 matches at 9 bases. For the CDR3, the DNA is TGCGCCAGCAGCCAAGCTAGCGGGGCACACACAGATACGCAGTATTTT. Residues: CASSQASGAHTDTQYF.